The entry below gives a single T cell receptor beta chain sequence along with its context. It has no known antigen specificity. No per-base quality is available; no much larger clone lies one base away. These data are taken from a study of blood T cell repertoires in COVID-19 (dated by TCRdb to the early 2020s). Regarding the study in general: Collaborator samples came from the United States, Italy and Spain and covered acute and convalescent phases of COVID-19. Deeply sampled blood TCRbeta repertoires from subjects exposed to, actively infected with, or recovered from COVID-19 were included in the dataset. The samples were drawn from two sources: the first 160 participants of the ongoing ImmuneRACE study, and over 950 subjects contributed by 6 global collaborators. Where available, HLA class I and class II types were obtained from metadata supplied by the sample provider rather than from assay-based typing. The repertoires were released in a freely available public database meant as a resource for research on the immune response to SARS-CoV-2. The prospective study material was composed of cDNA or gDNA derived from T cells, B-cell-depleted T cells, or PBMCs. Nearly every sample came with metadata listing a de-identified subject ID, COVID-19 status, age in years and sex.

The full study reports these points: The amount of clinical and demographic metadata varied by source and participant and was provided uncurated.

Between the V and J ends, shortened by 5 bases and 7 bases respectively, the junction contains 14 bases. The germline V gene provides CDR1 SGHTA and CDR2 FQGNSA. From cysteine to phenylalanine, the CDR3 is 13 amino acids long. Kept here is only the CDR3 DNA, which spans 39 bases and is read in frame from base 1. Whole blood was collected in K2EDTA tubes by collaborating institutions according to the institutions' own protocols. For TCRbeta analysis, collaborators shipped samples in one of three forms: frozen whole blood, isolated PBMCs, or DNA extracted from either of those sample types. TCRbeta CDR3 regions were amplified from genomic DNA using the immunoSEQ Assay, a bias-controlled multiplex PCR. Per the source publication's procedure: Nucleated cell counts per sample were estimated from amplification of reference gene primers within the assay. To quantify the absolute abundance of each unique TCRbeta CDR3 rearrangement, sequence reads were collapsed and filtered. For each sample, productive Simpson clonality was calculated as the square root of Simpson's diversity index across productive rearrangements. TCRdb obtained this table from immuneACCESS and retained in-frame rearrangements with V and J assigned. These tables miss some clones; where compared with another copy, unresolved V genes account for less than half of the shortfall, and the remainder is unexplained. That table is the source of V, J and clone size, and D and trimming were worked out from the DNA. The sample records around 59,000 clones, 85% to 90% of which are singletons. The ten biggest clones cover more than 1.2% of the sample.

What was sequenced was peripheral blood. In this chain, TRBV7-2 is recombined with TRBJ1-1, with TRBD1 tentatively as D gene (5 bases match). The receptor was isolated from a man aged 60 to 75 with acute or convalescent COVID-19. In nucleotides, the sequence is TGTGCCAGCAGCACCGACAGCGCCCTTGAAGCTTTCTTT. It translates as CASSTDSALEAFF.